This T cell receptor (beta chain) was recovered during a study of tumor and adjacent non-tumor tissue in lung cancer. About the research overall: Histology: around 13 adenocarcinoma, a couple of squamous cell carcinoma, 1 small cell lung cancer. Overall study results and limits: Tumor repertoires had a smaller top 100 clone share than normal lung.

RNA was extracted from bulk tissue without any cell sorting. Chemotherapy-naive patients with new lung cancer underwent thoracic surgery in China, August–November 2014. The CDR3 spans 19 residues. From germline, CDR1 is LGHNA and CDR2 YNFKEQ. Comment on this clonotype: No antigen is known for it. This clone may be a read error of a much larger clone one base away.

The library came from three nested PCR rounds adapted from ARM-PCR protocols. Each CDR3 protein is one row after TCRdb ran MiXCR on the multiplex PCR reads. The sample carries 90,000 to 110,000 distinct CDR3 sequences, roughly 73% recorded once. The sample taken for sequencing was lung tumor tissue. The rearrangement uses TRBV4-2 and TRBJ2-5; D possibly corresponds to TRBD2 (6 bases). The clonotype originates from a woman aged 60 to 75 with non-small cell lung cancer. The CDR3 spells CTSSPGTRSRVAAGETQYF. Here the CDR3 DNA reads TGTACCAGCAGCCCCGGTACGCGATCCCGGGTTGCTGCGGGGGAGACCCAGTACTTC.